Listed here is a single TCR beta chain. Antigen specificity is unknown. Primers included in the PCR were 60 Vbeta and 13 Jbeta primers. The repertoire was sequenced with immunoSEQ multiplex PCR; TCRdb's copy has only in-frame clones and lacks some. The sample has around 120,000 clones. The data were obtained in a study of cytomegalovirus exposure and HLA in healthy donors. Healthy bone marrow donors supplied every sample. The germline CDR1 and CDR2 sequences are MNHNY and SVGAGI (reference sequence). V was cut by 6 bases and J by 8 bases, with 16 bases left in between. This CDR3 spans 14 amino acids. Study observations and caveats: What was likely a sequencing artifact was a cluster of highly shared sequence variants.

The chain is built from TRBV6-6 and TRBJ1-4; no definite D call. The clonotype originates from a man younger than 35 in good health and CMV-seronegative. The sample consisted of PBMCs. The CDR3 region has the DNA TGTGCCAGCAGCATACAGTCCAGGCTGGAAAAACTGTTTTTT. It codes for CASSIQSRLEKLFF.